The 16 T cell receptor beta chains below were found in one sample sequenced in a study of spatial heterogeneity in lung cancer. The time point is: sample taken at primary tumor resection. TCRdb re-derived calls from the 5' RACE reads in MiXCR, one entry per CDR3 protein. The sample carries around 18,000 distinct CDR3 sequences, 5.5% to 6.5% recorded once. These TCRs' antigens remain unknown. Findings of the study overall: Tumoral mutation counts were tracked by counts of expanded intratumoral alpha and beta TCRs.

The sample consisted of lung tumor tissue, taken at surgery. These TCRs come from a female donor with early-stage non-small cell lung cancer.

Many counts were recorded for this clonotype. This beta chain is an off-target read within a library intended for alpha chains, so its frequency means little. V gene TRBV7-9 combines with J gene TRBJ1-1, with D tentatively TRBD1 (5 bases). V was shortened by 5 bases and J by 5 bases, with 9 bases between the two germline ends. Germline CDR1 reads SEHNR; CDR2 reads FQNEAQ (reference sequence). The CDR3 runs 12 residues. DNA for the CDR3: TGTGCCAGCAGCCTAGGGGCGACTGAAGCTTTCTTT. Amino acid sequence: CASSLGATEAFF.

As concerns this clonotype: A much larger clone sits a single nucleotide away, making a read error possible. A library made for alpha chains picked up this beta chain off target, so its size means little. Here the CDR3 reads CANSPYSGREEEQYF. The DNA of the CDR3 is TGTGCCAACAGTCCATATAGCGGGAGGGAAGAAGAGCAGTACTTC. The genes are TRBV12-3 or TRBV12-4 and TRBJ2-7; TRBD2 matches at 11 bases. The CDR3 is 15 amino acids.

This clonotype was counted many times. This beta chain appears as a stray read in a library generated for alpha chains; its size is not informative. The CDR3 coding sequence is TGTGCCAGCTCACCCGGACAAGTTCAGCCCCAGCATTTT. This gives the protein CASSPGQVQPQHF. This sequence joins TRBV18 and TRBJ1-5; perhaps TRBD1 as D (5 bases). Trimming took 3 bases from V and 6 from J, leaving 9 bases between them. Germline V gene sequence: CDR1 KGHSH, CDR2 LQKENI. This CDR3 is 13 amino acids long.

This clonotype was detected many times. Within a library made for alpha chains, this beta chain is off target, and its count is uninformative. The chain uses TRBV29-1 and TRBJ1-2; D call uncertain. Trimming removed 3 bases at V and 4 bases at J, with 9 bases between. The germline V gene has CDR1 SQVTM and CDR2 ANQGSEA. There are 12 residues in the CDR3. DNA of the CDR3: TGCAGCGTTGAGTCCGGAGGCTATGGCTACACCTTC. It yields the protein CSVESGGYGYTF.

At least ten counts were recorded for this clonotype. Being off target in a library aimed at alpha chains, this beta chain has a size of little meaning. The gene calls are TRBV7-6 and TRBJ2-1; 8 nucleotides match TRBD2. CDR1 is SGHVS, CDR2 FNYEAQ, per germline. The CDR3 contains 17 residues. Trimming took 4 bases from V and 0 from J; bases not matched to a gene: 8. In nucleotides, the CDR3 is TGTGCCAGCAGCTCAAGGCTAGCGGGTTACTCCTACAATGAGCAGTTCTTC. Translating gives CASSSRLAGYSYNEQFF.

This clonotype was counted many times. This beta chain was picked up by a library intended for alpha chains and is off target, so its count carries little meaning. This chain uses TRBV20-1 with TRBJ1-4; TRBD1 is a possible D gene (6 bases). V gave up 1 base and J gave up 5 bases, with 11 bases separating them. The CDR3 has 14 amino acids. The V gene's germline CDR1 is DFQATT and CDR2 SNEGSKA (reference sequence). The CDR3 DNA reads TGCAGTGCTAGAGGGACAGCTTCAAATGAAAAACTGTTTTTT. Translating it yields CSARGTASNEKLFF.

Judged by abundance, this clonotype is medium-sized. This beta chain was picked up by a library intended for alpha chains and is off target, so its count carries little meaning. The V call is TRBV5-1, the J call TRBJ2-2; 13 positions match TRBD2. The trim removed 2 bases at V and 1 base at J, leaving 5 bases unmatched. The CDR3 contains 18 residues. The germline V gene has CDR1 SGHRS and CDR2 YFSETQ. The CDR3: CASSLRTSGSGNTGELFF. Here the CDR3 DNA reads TGCGCCAGCAGCTTACGGACTAGCGGGAGCGGGAACACCGGGGAGCTGTTTTTT.

At least ten counts were recorded for this clonotype. This beta chain was picked up by a library intended for alpha chains and is off target, so its count carries little meaning. The V and J genes are TRBV7-8 and TRBJ1-5; TRBD1 agrees at 11 bases. J gave up 6 bases and V 5 bases, and 15 bases lay outside the gene matches. The CDR3 runs 18 residues. The germline gives CDR1 SGHVS, CDR2 FQNEAQ. The CDR3 DNA reads TGTGCCAGCAGCGAAGGGGAAGGACAGGGGGCATTTCGTCAGCCCCAGCATTTT. Its translation is CASSEGEGQGAFRQPQHF.

This clonotype was observed a few times. Found in a library prepared for alpha chains, this beta chain is an off-target read, and its abundance has little meaning. This sequence joins TRBV5-1 and TRBJ2-3, with 8 bases that match TRBD1. Trimming cost V 0 bases and J 13 bases; bases outside gene matches: 4. Germline-derived CDR1 and CDR2 are SGHRS and YFSETQ. This CDR3 is 12 amino acids long. This CDR3 is CASSLERTGKYF. The CDR3 DNA is TGCGCCAGCAGCTTGGAACGGACAGGGAAGTATTTT. The variable domain in full, completed from reference TRBV5-1 and TRBJ2-3, reads KAGVTQTPRYLIKTRGQQVTLSCSPISGHRSVSWYQQTPGQGLQFLFEYFSETQRNKGNFPGRFSGRQFSNSRSEMNVSTLELGDSALYLCASSLERTGKYFGPGTRLTVL.

This clonotype is judged medium-sized. The library was designed around alpha chains, so this beta chain is a stray read whose abundance carries little weight. The chain couples TRBV2 to TRBJ1-2, with TRBD1 identical over 7 bases. With 6 bases clipped from V and 4 bases from J, the junction kept 8 bases outside the gene matches. Per the germline V gene, CDR1 is SNHLY and CDR2 is FYNNEI. This CDR3 is 14 amino acids long. This CDR3 reads CASRQGERSYGYTF. Written as DNA, the CDR3 is TGTGCCAGCAGGCAGGGGGAAAGGAGCTATGGCTACACCTTC.

At least ten counts were recorded for this clonotype. A library prepared for alpha chains yielded this beta chain as an off-target read; its size is of little meaning. The V and J genes are TRBV29-1 and TRBJ1-1; D remains unclear. Trimming stripped 4 bases from V and 5 bases from J, with 8 bases between. Per the germline V gene, CDR1 is SQVTM and CDR2 is ANQGSEA. This CDR3 region has 11 residues. This chain's CDR3 is CSVVSLTEAFF. The CDR3 DNA reads TGCAGCGTTGTATCTCTGACTGAAGCTTTCTTT.

There are a few counts of this clonotype. This beta chain appears as a stray read in a library generated for alpha chains; its size is not informative. The chain is built from TRBV7-3 and TRBJ2-2; D gene unclear. The length of the CDR3 is 13 residues. Germline-derived CDR1 and CDR2 are SGHTA and FQGTGA. Trimming removed 5 bases at V and 6 bases at J, with 10 bases between. CDR3 protein: CASSGLGSGELFF. CDR3 nucleotides: TGTGCCAGCAGCGGGCTTGGGTCCGGGGAGCTGTTTTTT.

This clonotype showed up many times. Germline and junction disagree at one end, which may indicate a read error. Because this beta chain is a stray read in a library intended to capture alpha chains, its abundance should not be given much weight. The J gene is TRBJ2-1, the V gene TRBV7-7, with 12 positions matching TRBD2. The CDR3 covers 13 residues. Germline CDR1 and CDR2: SSHAT and FNYEAQ (reference sequence). The CDR3 DNA reads TGTGCTAGCAGCGGGGGACTAGCGGGTGAGCAGTTCTTC. Amino acid sequence: CASSGGLAGEQFF.

Ten or more counts support this clonotype. This beta chain appears as a stray read in a library generated for alpha chains; its size is not informative. The chain joins TRBV20-1 to TRBJ1-1; 8 bases match TRBD1. Per the germline V gene, CDR1 is DFQATT and CDR2 is SNEGSKA (reference sequence). The CDR3 loop spans 13 amino acids. The trim removed 6 bases at V and 0 bases at J, leaving 3 bases unmatched. In DNA form, the CDR3 reads TGCAGTGCCGACAGGGGCCTGAACACTGAAGCTTTCTTT. Translation gives CSADRGLNTEAFF.

By frequency in the sample, this clonotype is medium-sized. This beta chain is off target for a library built for alpha chains, so its abundance means little. The chain links TRBV29-1 to TRBJ2-7, with 11 bases matching TRBD2. The CDR3 has 14 residues. CDR1 and CDR2 from the germline V gene are SQVTM and ANQGSEA. J lost 4 bases, V lost 4 bases, and 6 bases had no gene match. The CDR3 sequence: CSVGGTSGSYEQYF. The CDR3 DNA is TGCAGCGTTGGAGGGACTAGCGGATCATACGAGCAGTACTTC.

This clonotype was counted many times. As an off-target read in a library built for alpha chains, this beta chain has a frequency of little significance. The chain couples TRBV11-2 to TRBJ2-1; 13 positions match TRBD2. The trim removed 2 bases at V and 10 bases at J, leaving 11 bases unmatched. The germline gives CDR1 SGHAT, CDR2 FQNNGV. This CDR3 comprises 17 residues. CDR3 bases: TGTGCCAGCAGCTTATCCGAGACTAGCGGGAGGTATGCGGAGCAGTTCTTC. It encodes CASSLSETSGRYAEQFF.